The 8 T cell receptor beta chains below come from one sample, sequenced in a study of early T cells in non-severe SARS-CoV-2 infection (dated by TCRdb to the early 2020s). Libraries were constructed by 5' RACE. Sequencing was carried out with a NextSeq 500. TCRdb ran its own pipeline on the public reads, namely fastp trimming at Q25 and MiXCR clone calling, and kept in-frame beta chains. Under each unique CDR3 protein, matching rows form one entry showing the most common genes and DNA. The sample table contains fewer than 110,000 distinct CDR3 sequences; only one count was recorded for around 10% of them. The ten largest clonotypes hold roughly 7.5% of the sample. The material sequenced was whole blood. The receptors derive from an adult who was a healthcare worker with PCR-confirmed SARS-CoV-2 infection or an uninfected control (not recorded which).

This clonotype came up many times. CDR3 DNA sequence: TGTGCCAGCAGCAAAATTCGGGCGAGGGAAGAGACCCAGTACTTC. It specifies CASSKIRAREETQYF. The rearrangement joins TRBV21-1 to TRBJ2-5; no DNA check was done on the table's D call, TRBD1. TRBV21-1 is a known pseudogene. The CDR3 runs to 15 residues.

The CDR3 sequence is CASSLEPGQPYEQYF. In DNA form, the CDR3 reads TGTGCCAGCAGCTTAGAACCGGGACAGCCATACGAGCAGTACTTC. This chain uses TRBV11-2 with TRBJ2-7, with 7 nucleotides matching TRBD1. Germline lookup yields CDR1 SGHAT and CDR2 FQNNGV. Unmatched junction bases numbered 6, after V lost 0 bases and J lost 4 bases. This CDR3 has 15 residues.

This clonotype was detected a few times. The genes are TRBV30 and TRBJ1-1; possibly TRBD1 for D (6 bases). This CDR3 is 11 amino acids long. The germline V and J ends were trimmed by 6 bases and 5 bases, with 10 bases remaining between them. Germline values: CDR1 GTSNPN, CDR2 SVGIG (reference sequence). CDR3 nucleotides: TGTGCCTGCCACAGGGAGACTGAAGCTTTCTTT. This encodes CACHRETEAFF.

The chain couples TRBV10-3 to TRBJ2-7, with no clear D. This CDR3 has 14 amino acids. V was pared by 6 bases and J by 6 bases, with 18 bases between. The germline CDR1 and CDR2 sequences are ENHRY and SYGVKD. The CDR3 nucleotides are TGTGCCATCAGCCCCCCTAGTAGTGGTTCCGAGCAGTACTTC. Amino acid sequence: CAISPPSSGSEQYF.

This clonotype has only a few counts. J is TRBJ2-1 and V is TRBV20-1; no reliable D call. The CDR3 covers 13 residues. Trimming cost V 0 bases and J 8 bases, with 11 bases left between them. Germline V gene sequence: CDR1 DFQATT, CDR2 SNEGSKA (reference sequence). The CDR3 loop is CSARERNNYEQFF. As DNA, the CDR3 is TGCAGTGCTAGAGAGCGAAACAACTATGAGCAGTTCTTC.

V and J are TRBV7-9 and TRBJ1-2; no definite D call. CDR3 length equals 11 residues. Germline CDR1 is SEHNR and CDR2 is FQNEAQ (reference sequence). Trimming shortened V by 6 bases and J by 8 bases, and 10 bases separated the two germline ends. The CDR3 DNA reads TGTGCCAGCAGTCCGGATCGAGGCTACACCTTC. It yields the protein CASSPDRGYTF.

This clonotype was seen a few times. The chain carries TRBV9 and TRBJ1-6, with TRBD1 matching over 9 bases. This CDR3 has 16 amino acids. Germline V gives CDR1 SGDLS, CDR2 YYNGEE. V lost 3 bases and J lost 7; bases outside the gene matches: 8. Here the CDR3 DNA reads TGTGCCAGCAGCGAGCTAGGACAGGGGCCAAATTCACCCCTCCACTTT. Translated, it gives CASSELGQGPNSPLHF.

This clonotype was found many times. The V and J genes are TRBV7-9 and TRBJ2-5, with a possible D match to TRBD2 (6 bases). Germline CDR1 reads SEHNR; CDR2 reads FQNEAQ (reference sequence). The CDR3 runs to 13 residues. Trimming removed 3 bases at V and 2 bases at J, with 7 bases between. The CDR3 here is CASSFGGQETQYF. The CDR3 nucleotides read TGTGCCAGCAGCTTCGGGGGACAAGAGACCCAGTACTTC.